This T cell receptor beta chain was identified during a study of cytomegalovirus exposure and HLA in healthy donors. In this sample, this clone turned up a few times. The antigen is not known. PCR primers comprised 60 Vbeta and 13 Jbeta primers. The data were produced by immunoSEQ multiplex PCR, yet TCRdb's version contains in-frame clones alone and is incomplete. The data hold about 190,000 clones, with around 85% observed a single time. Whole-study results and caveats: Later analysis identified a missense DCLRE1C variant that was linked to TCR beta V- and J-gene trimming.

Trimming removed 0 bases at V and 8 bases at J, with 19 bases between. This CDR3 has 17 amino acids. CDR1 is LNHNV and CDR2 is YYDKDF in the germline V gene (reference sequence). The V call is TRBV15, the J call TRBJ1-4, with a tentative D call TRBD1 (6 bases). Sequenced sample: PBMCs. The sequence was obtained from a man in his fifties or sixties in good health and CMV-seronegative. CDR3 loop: CATSREPGTPTTEKLFF. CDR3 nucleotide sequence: TGTGCCACCAGCAGAGAGCCCGGGACACCAACGACCGAAAAACTGTTTTTT.